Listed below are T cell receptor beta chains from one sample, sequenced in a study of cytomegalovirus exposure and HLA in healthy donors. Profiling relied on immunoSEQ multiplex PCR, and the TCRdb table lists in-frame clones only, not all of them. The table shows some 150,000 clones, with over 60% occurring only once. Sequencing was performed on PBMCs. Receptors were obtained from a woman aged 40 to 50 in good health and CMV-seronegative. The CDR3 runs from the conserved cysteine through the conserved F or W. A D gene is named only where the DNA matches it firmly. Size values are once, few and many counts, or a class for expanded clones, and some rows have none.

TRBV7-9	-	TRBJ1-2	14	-	CASSPGPTNYGYTF	TGTGCCAGCAGCCCGGGTCCTACTAACTATGGCTACACCTTC
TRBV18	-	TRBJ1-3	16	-	CASSPTGPLSGNTIYF	TGTGCCAGCTCACCAACAGGGCCACTCTCTGGAAACACCATATATTTT
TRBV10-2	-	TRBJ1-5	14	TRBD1	CASSDKGAWQPQHF	TGCGCCAGCAGTGATAAGGGGGCATGGCAGCCCCAGCATTTT
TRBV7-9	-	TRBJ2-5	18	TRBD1	CTSSLGLVAGGLGETQYF	TGTACCAGCAGCTTAGGATTGGTCGCAGGGGGCCTCGGAGAGACCCAGTACTTC
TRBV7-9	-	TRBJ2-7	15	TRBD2	CASRTLAGVMDEQYF	TGTGCCAGCAGAACTCTAGCGGGAGTGATGGACGAGCAGTACTTC
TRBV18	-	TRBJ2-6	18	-	CASSPPSGGQSGANVLTF	TGTGCCAGCTCACCACCGTCAGGAGGGCAGTCTGGGGCCAACGTCCTGACTTTC
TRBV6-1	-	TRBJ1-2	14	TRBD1	CASTRDRGYYGYTF	TGTGCCAGCACCCGGGACAGGGGTTACTATGGCTACACCTTC
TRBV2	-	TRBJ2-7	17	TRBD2	CASSEFGRGTSFHEQYF	TGTGCCAGCAGTGAATTCGGGCGGGGGACTAGCTTCCACGAGCAGTACTTC
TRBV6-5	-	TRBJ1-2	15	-	CASSYVQGSEDGYTF	TGTGCCAGCAGTTACGTACAGGGATCGGAGGATGGCTACACCTTC
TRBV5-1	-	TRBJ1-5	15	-	CASSLGSSPNQPQHF	TGCGCCAGCAGCTTAGGGAGCAGCCCCAATCAGCCCCAGCATTTT
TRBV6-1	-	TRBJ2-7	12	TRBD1	CASSGDSYEQYF	TGTGCCAGCAGCGGGGACAGCTACGAGCAGTACTTC
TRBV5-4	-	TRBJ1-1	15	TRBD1	CASSLAGQGGTEAFF	TGTGCCAGCAGCTTGGCCGGACAGGGGGGCACTGAAGCTTTCTTT
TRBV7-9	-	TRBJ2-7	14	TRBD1	CARRGQGVSYEQYF	TGTGCCAGGCGGGGACAGGGGGTTTCCTACGAGCAGTACTTC
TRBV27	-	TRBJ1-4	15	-	CASSFSPGAEEKLFF	TGTGCCAGCAGTTTCAGTCCAGGGGCTGAGGAAAAACTGTTTTTT
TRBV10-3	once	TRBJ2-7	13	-	CAISTTGAYEQYF	TGTGCCATCAGTACGACAGGAGCCTACGAGCAGTACTTC
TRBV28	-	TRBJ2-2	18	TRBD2	CASSLRRSSGGDTGELFF	TGTGCCAGCAGTTTAAGACGGAGCAGCGGGGGGGACACCGGGGAGCTGTTTTTT
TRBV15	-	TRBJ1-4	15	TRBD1	CATSRQGVPNEKLFF	TGTGCCACCAGCAGACAGGGGGTGCCCAATGAAAAACTGTTTTTT
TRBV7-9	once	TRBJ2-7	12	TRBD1	CSSSFGDRVQYF	TGTTCCAGCAGTTTCGGGGACAGGGTGCAGTACTTC
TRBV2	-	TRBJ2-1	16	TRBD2	CASSERRGNPHNEQFF	TGTGCCAGCAGTGAAAGGCGGGGGAACCCCCACAATGAGCAGTTCTTC
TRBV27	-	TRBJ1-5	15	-	CASSFSWHNNQPQHF	TGTGCCAGCAGTTTTTCTTGGCATAACAATCAGCCCCAGCATTTT